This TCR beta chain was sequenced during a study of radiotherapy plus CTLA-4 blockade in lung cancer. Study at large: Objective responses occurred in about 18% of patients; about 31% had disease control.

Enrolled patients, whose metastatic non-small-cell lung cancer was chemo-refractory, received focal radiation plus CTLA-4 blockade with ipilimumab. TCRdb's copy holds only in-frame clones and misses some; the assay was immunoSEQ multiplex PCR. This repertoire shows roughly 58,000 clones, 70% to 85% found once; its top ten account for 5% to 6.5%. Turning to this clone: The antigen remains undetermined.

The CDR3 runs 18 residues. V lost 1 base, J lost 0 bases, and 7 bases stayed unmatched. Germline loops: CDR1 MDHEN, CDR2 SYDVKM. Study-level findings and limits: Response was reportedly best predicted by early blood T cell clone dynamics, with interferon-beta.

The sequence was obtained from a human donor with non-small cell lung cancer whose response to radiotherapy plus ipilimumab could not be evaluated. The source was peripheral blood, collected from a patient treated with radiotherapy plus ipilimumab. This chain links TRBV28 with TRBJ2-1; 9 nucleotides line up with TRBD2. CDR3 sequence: CASSLLAGGISSYNEQFF. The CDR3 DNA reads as TGTGCCAGCAGTTTATTGGCGGGAGGGATAAGCTCCTACAATGAGCAGTTCTTC.